The T cell receptor (beta chain) under discussion was sequenced for a study of PD-1 blockade in classical Hodgkin lymphoma. Study-level points and caveats: Diminished baseline TCR diversity has been reported in newly diagnosed patients relative to healthy donors. There remain no defined causes for the repertoire differences, which possibly reflect disease activity or prior therapy.

The sample's time point: newly diagnosed, previously untreated cHL patient sample. Newly diagnosed classical Hodgkin lymphoma PBMCs, still untreated, provided the comparison samples. About this clone itself: Its antigen is currently unknown.

CDR3 length: 13 amino acids. V was cut by 4 bases and J by 5 bases, with 12 bases left in between. Germline V gene data show CDR1 as SGHKS and CDR2 as YYEKEE (reference sequence). The table came from immunoSEQ multiplex PCR; TCRdb's copy has only in-frame clones and leaves some out. Of roughly 20,000 clones listed, roughly 94% are singletons. The source of this sequence is a human donor with classical Hodgkin lymphoma. The sample was peripheral blood mononuclear cells (PBMCs). The rearrangement links TRBV5-5 to TRBJ1-1; D ambiguous. CDR3 DNA: TGTGCCAGCAGCCTGACTGGGATGACTGAAGCTTTCTTT. This gives the protein CASSLTGMTEAFF.